This T cell receptor (beta chain) was profiled in a study of T-cell reconstitution after alpha-beta-depleted transplantation in children. V was pared by 0 bases and J by 2 bases, with 5 bases between. Germline V gene lookup returns CDR1 DFQATT and CDR2 SNEGSKA (reference sequence). The CDR3 length is 12 residues. This clonotype was observed many times. Using unique molecular identifiers, the investigators prepared the TCRbeta library. TCRdb fed the PCR reads into MiXCR, producing one record per CDR3 protein. The repertoire includes about 110,000 distinct CDR3 sequences, 10% to 13% of them detected once, and approximately 7.9% sits in the top ten.

The chain carries TRBV20-1 and TRBJ2-7; D gene uncertain. This sequence originates from a human donor who donated a stem cell graft to a child with acute lymphoblastic leukemia. This sample comprised PBMCs from the stem cell graft donor, obtained from the stem cell graft. The CDR3 loop reads CSARDYPYEQYF. The CDR3 nucleotides read TGCAGTGCTAGAGATTACCCCTACGAGCAGTACTTC.